Here is one T cell receptor beta chain with its context. The entry originates in a study of OX40 agonist ivuxolimab in advanced cancers. Produced via immunoSEQ multiplex PCR; TCRdb's table is partial and in-frame only. The table shows some 13,000 clones, with just under 90% occurring only once. The junction had 6 bases not matched to a gene; V was cut back by 4 bases and J by 9 bases. CDR3 length equals 14 residues. The V gene's germline CDR1 is SGHTS and CDR2 YDEGEE. The rearrangement joins TRBV5-8 to TRBJ1-6; TRBD1 aligns across 8 bases. This clonotype was sampled from an adult with an advanced solid tumor such as melanoma, head and neck, liver or kidney cancer. This sample comprised CD4+ or CD8+ T cells sorted from blood, obtained in a trial of the OX40 agonist ivuxolimab. CDR3 DNA: TGTGCCAGCAGCGGGGACAGGTTAAGTTCACCCCTCCACTTT. This encodes CASSGDRLSSPLHF.